What follows describes a single T cell receptor (beta chain). No cognate antigen has been identified for it. It has no much larger one-base neighbor in the sample; base qualities were not kept. The sample originates from a study listed by TCRdb under 2016. About the study as a whole: The research examined where HIV persistence comes from in people whose immune systems controlled HIV infection without treatment.

The library was produced with 5' RACE. Data came from an Illumina HiSeq 2000. Using fastp at Q25 and MiXCR, TCRdb reprocessed the public reads and kept productive beta chains. Rows with one shared CDR3 protein collapse into an entry with the most common genes and DNA. A total of about 400 distinct CDR3 sequences appear in this sample, around 8.8% of them only once. The top ten hold around 48% of the sample. This clonotype originated in a male donor with HIV. Specimen: effector memory T cells from blood PBMCs. The sample's cell subset or site label is to be understood as: effector memory CD4+ T cells.

CDR3 sequence: CSVEGTRWNEQFF. Read as DNA, the sequence is TGCAGCGTTGAGGGGACACGGTGGAATGAGCAGTTCTTC. The rearrangement combines TRBV29-1 with TRBJ2-1; TRBD1 is perhaps the D gene, given 6 matching bases. From its cysteine to its phenylalanine, the CDR3 spans 13 amino acids. CDR3 DNA is the only sequence kept; it has 39 bases, read in frame from the first base. V sheds 3 bases and J sheds 7 bases, leaving 13 bases between their ends. According to the germline V gene, CDR1 reads SQVTM and CDR2 reads ANQGSEA.